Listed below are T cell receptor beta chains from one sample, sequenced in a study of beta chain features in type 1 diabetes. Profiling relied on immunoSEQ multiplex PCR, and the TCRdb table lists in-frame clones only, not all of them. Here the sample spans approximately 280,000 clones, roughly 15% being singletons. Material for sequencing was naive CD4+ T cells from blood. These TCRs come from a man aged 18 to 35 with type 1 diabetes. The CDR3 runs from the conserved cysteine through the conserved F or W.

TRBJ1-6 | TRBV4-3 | CASSQEKLLALHF
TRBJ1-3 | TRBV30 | CASTRGNTIYF
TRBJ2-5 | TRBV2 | CASVQVTRGTQYF
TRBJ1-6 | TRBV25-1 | CASSPRGEISPLHF
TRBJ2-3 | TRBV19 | CASTPAGPTDTQYF
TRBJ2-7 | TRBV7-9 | CASSLPSGGPLSYEQYF
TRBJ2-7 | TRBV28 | CASSSLGLAGTTDYEQYF
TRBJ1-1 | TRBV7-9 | CASSPGQGGKAFF
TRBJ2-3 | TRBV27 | CASSSTGVGTDTQYF
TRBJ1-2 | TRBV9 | CASSVDSNYGYTF
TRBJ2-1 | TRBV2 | CANPRARSYNEQFF
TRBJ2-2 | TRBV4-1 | CASSQGLRGFGTGELFF
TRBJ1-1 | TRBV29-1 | CSVEDSRGLVSFF
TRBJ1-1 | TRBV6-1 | CASRTQGARTEAFF
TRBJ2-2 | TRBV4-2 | CASSQFGTSGTGELFF
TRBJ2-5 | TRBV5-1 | CASSRLQETQYF
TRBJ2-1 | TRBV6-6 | CASSLTGAPNEQFF
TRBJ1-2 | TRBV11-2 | CASSPGGSGYTF
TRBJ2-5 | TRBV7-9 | CASSRSGGAWETQYF
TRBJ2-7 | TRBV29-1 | CSVGGRLGYEQYF
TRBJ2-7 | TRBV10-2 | CASSESQGGVYEQYF
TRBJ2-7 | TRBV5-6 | CASRRTASSYEQYF
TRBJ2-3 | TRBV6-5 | CASTYRGGTDTQYF
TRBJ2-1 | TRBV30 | CACVWRYNEQFF
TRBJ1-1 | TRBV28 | CASSSGQGKLRAFF
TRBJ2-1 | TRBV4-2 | CASSQDIISGRPRYYNEQFF
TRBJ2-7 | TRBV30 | CAWSGPYEQYF
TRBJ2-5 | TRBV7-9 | CASSLVPSVQETQYF
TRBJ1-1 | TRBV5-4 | CASSPSPDREGAFF
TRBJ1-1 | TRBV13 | CASSSRQLGTEAFF
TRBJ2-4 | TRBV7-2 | CASSSAIAGGGKNIQYF
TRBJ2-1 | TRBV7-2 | CASSWGLADYNEQFF
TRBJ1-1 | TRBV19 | CASSSFTGLGIAFF
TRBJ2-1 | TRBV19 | CASSTSKTVYNEQFF